This entry concerns a single TCR beta chain. With 2 bases removed from V and 5 bases from J, the gap between germline ends came to 27 bases. The germline CDR1 and CDR2 sequences are SGHDN and FVKESK. The CDR3 length is 20 residues. Generated by immunoSEQ multiplex PCR, the TCRdb table keeps only in-frame clones and is missing some. The sample includes 120,000 to 150,000 clones, roughly nine tenths of them seen just once. The data were obtained in a study of T cell responses to AZD1222 COVID-19 vaccine. This sequence was found in an adult in good health. The material was peripheral blood, obtained on day 0 of AZD1222 vaccination. The chain recombines TRBV14 with TRBJ2-2; D is perhaps TRBD1 or TRBD2 (5 bases each). The DNA of the CDR3 is TGTGCCAGCAGCCAACACACGAATCCGGGACGAGGGGTCCGTACCGGGGAGCTGTTTTTT. Protein product: CASSQHTNPGRGVRTGELFF.